This T cell receptor beta chain was identified during a study of blood T cells in healthy people across ages (dated by TCRdb to the mid-2010s). Broadly, across the study: Template switching captured roughly one uniquely barcoded TCR beta cDNA molecule per two T cells in model experiments. The study analyzed two additional independent replicas of 1 million unique cDNA reads from the same blood draw for two donors, one aged 18 to 30 and one aged 80 or older. To avoid experimental bias, donors of different ages were randomly spread across the sequencing lanes. Donors were grouped into four age groups: young (average 16 years), middle-aged (39), aged (around 66) and long-lived (over 80). Age-related changes in TCR beta repertoire diversity were measured in the study by deep sequencing normalized with unique cDNA molecular identifiers. Broad study findings and their caveats: Total diversity estimates from one million sequenced T cells were considered lower bounds and underestimates. Bulk unsorted PBMC profiling prevented conclusive comparison of naive and antigen-experienced compartments. Observed TCR beta diversity per million T cells fell roughly linearly with age, and a significant reduction was already apparent by age around 36. Observed TCR beta diversity correlated strongly with the percentage of naive T cells measured by flow cytometry. The long-lived group showed more naive CD4+ T cells, fewer expanded clones and increased TCR diversity than the aged group, suggesting age selection. Donor CMV infection status was unknown, potentially confounding age-related changes in expanded clonotypes.

CDR1 and CDR2, looked up from the germline V gene (reference sequence), are MNHNY and SVGAGI. Spanning cysteine to phenylalanine, the CDR3 consists of 13 amino acids. Just CDR3 DNA is preserved here, 39 bases in frame from base 1. V is shortened by 7 bases, J by 8 bases, and the region joining them spans 14 bases. Receptor libraries were prepared by 5' RACE. Sequenced on an Illumina HiSeq 2500. A second PCR of about 6 to 11 cycles was performed with a sample-barcoded 5' primer and a J-beta primer mix. A template-switch 5' adaptor carrying 12 random nucleotides introduced a unique molecular identifier onto each TCR beta cDNA molecule. At least 2.5 million CDR3-containing paired-end reads were obtained from each sample. The Mint cDNA synthesis kit, primed by a TRBC-specific oligonucleotide, was used to synthesize first-strand cDNA from all RNA. Following uracil-DNA glycosylase treatment, a first 18-cycle PCR with universal primers M1SS and BC2_uni_R was performed on all cDNA. Regarding the original processing steps: Each sample was normalized by randomly selecting 1 million high-quality reads, each carrying a distinct molecular identifier. Reads with shared molecular identifiers were discarded instead of being binned into consensus sequences. MiTCR, run with a Q25 quality threshold and the strictest error-elimination algorithm, handled CDR3 identification, clonotype clustering and error correction. A nonparametric unseen species model with Euler transformation was used to estimate a lower bound on total TCR beta diversity. TCRdb reworked the public reads: Q25 trimming with fastp, MiXCR clone assembly, productive beta chains retained. Duplicate CDR3 protein sequences are folded into a single record with the most common DNA and genes. V and J calls and clone size were set by TCRdb, not the authors. The sample table holds more than 650,000 distinct CDR3 sequences, of which about 20% were seen once. Together, the top ten hold around 21% of the sample.

The 39 donors, aged roughly 6 to 95 years, were systemically healthy Caucasian individuals from Russia. Each donor gave ten milliliters of peripheral blood, drawn into EDTA-treated Vacutainer tubes. Ficoll-Paque density-gradient centrifugation was used to isolate PBMCs, with at least 6.5 million per sample. Trizol reagent was used to extract total RNA from PBMCs, with at least 5.5 micrograms per sample. The percentages of naive CD45RAhigh/CD27high T cells were determined by flow cytometry on a PBMC aliquot from every donor. Turning to this clonotype: Its cognate antigen has yet to be identified. Base qualities are not provided; no much larger clone lies one nucleotide away.

This clonotype was obtained from a man in his sixties or seventies in good health. The chain is assembled from TRBV6-6 and TRBJ1-4; the D gene cannot be named for sure. The sequenced sample consisted of blood. The CDR3 protein is CASTVGQIEKLFF. The nucleotide sequence is TGTGCCAGCACCGTAGGGCAGATCGAAAAACTGTTTTTT.